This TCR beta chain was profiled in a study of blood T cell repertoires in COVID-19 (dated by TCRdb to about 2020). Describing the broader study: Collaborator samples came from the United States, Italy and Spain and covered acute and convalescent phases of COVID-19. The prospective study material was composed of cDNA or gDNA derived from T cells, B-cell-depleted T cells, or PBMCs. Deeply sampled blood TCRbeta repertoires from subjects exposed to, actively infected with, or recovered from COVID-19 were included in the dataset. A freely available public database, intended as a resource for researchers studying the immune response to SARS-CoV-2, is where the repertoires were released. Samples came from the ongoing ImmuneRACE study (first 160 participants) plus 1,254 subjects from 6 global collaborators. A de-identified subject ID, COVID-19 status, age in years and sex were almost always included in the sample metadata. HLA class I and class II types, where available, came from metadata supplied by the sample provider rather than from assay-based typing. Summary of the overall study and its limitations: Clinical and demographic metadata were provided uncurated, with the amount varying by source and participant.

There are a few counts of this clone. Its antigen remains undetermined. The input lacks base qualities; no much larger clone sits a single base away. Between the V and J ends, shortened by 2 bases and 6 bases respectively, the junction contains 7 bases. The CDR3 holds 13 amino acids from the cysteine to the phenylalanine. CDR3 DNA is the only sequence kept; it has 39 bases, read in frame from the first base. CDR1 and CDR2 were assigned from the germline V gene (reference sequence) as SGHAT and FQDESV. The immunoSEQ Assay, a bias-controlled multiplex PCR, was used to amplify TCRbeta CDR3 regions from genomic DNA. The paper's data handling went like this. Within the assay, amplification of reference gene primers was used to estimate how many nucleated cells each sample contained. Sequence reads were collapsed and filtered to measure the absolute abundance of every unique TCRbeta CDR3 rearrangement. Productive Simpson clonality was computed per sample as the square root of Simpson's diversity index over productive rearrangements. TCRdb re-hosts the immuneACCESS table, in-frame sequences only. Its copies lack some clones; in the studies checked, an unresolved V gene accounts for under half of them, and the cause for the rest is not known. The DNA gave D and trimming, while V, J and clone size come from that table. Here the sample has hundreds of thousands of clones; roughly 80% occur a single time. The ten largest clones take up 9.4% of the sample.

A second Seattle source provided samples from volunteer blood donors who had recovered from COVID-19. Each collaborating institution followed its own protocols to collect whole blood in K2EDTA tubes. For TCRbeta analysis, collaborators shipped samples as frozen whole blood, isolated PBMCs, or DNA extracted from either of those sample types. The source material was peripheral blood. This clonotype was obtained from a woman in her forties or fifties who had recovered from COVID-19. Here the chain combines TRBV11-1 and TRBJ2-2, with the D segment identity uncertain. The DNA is TGTGCCAGCAGCTTAACACTACCCGGGGAGCTGTTTTTT. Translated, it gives CASSLTLPGELFF.